This TCR beta chain was sequenced during a study of blood T cell repertoires in COVID-19. Germline CDR1 SGHRS, CDR2 YFSETQ. The V and J ends lost 0 bases and 7 bases respectively, with 10 bases between them. The CDR3 covers 14 residues. Here immunoSEQ multiplex PCR was the method, and the copy in TCRdb shows in-frame clones only, minus some. The sample has some 400,000 clones, 90% seen once. This sequence originates from a young man with active or convalescent COVID-19. Source material: peripheral blood. This chain connects TRBV5-1 to TRBJ1-4; weak D call: TRBD1 (5 bases). The CDR3 loop reads CASSLEGRGEKLFF. CDR3 bases: TGCGCCAGCAGCTTGGAGGGGAGGGGTGAAAAACTGTTTTTT.